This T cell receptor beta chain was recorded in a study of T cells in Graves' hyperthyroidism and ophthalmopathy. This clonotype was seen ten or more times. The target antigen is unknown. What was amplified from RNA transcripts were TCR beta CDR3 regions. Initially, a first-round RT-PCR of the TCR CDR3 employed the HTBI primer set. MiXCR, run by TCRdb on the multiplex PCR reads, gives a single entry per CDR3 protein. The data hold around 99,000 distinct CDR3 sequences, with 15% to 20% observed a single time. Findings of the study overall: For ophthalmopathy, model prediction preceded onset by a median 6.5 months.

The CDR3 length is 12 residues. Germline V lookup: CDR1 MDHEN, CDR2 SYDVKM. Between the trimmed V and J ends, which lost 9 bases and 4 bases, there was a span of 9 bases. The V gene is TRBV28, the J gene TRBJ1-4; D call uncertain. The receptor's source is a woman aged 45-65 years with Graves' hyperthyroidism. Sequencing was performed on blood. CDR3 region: CASETVNEKLFF. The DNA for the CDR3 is TGTGCCAGTGAGACGGTTAATGAAAAACTGTTTTTT.